This T cell receptor beta chain was obtained from a study of cytotoxic CD8 clonotypes in ibrutinib-treated CLL. Some clones are missing from TCRdb's copy, which holds only in-frame ones; the method was immunoSEQ multiplex PCR. The repertoire includes 70,000 to 85,000 clones, 80% of them detected once, and roughly 7.5% sits in the top ten. This CDR3 has 14 residues. The V and J ends lost 3 bases and 0 bases respectively, with 6 bases between them. Looked up from germline, CDR1 is LNHDA and CDR2 is SQIVND (reference sequence). The chain combines TRBV19 with TRBJ1-5; D might be TRBD1 (5 bases). This sequence was found in a human donor with chronic lymphocytic leukemia. The sequencing used PBMCs, collected at disease progression, from a patient treated with ibrutinib. Here the CDR3 DNA reads TGTGCCAGTAGTATTACAGGTAGCAATCAGCCCCAGCATTTT. Its translation: CASSITGSNQPQHF.